The rows below give T cell receptor beta chains drawn from one sample of a study of T cell clones after liver transplantation. Sequenced by immunoSEQ multiplex PCR; TCRdb stores in-frame clones only, minus some. The sample includes 95,000 to 110,000 clones, approximately 78% of them seen just once. The source was CD4+ T cells from blood, collected before liver transplant. These receptors were obtained from a human donor who received a liver transplant. The CDR3 runs from the conserved cysteine through the conserved F or W. The order of the fields is V gene, D gene, clone size, J gene, CDR3 DNA, CDR3 protein. The D gene is left open where the match is weak. A row's size may be missing; if present it is once, few, many or a size class.

v_call: TRBV11-1
d_call: -
clone_size: once
j_call: TRBJ2-7
cdr3_nt: TGTGCCAGCAGCGAAATAGCAGCCCCTAACTCCTACGAGCAGTACTTC
cdr3_aa: CASSEIAAPNSYEQYF

v_call: TRBV5-1
d_call: -
clone_size: -
j_call: TRBJ2-3
cdr3_nt: TGCGCCAGCAGGCCGACAACTAGCACAGATACGCAGTATTTT
cdr3_aa: CASRPTTSTDTQYF

v_call: TRBV18
d_call: -
clone_size: -
j_call: TRBJ1-1
cdr3_nt: TGTGCCAGCTCACCACCCAACAGACCAGGCATAAGGAACACTGAAGCTTTCTTT
cdr3_aa: CASSPPNRPGIRNTEAFF

v_call: TRBV28
d_call: TRBD2
clone_size: once
j_call: TRBJ2-7
cdr3_nt: TGTGCCAGCAGAGGAGCGGGAGGGTTGGAAGAGCAGTACTTC
cdr3_aa: CASRGAGGLEEQYF

v_call: TRBV5-4
d_call: -
clone_size: -
j_call: TRBJ2-1
cdr3_nt: TGTGCCAGCAGCTTGCCGAGGATGTACAATGAGCAGTTCTTC
cdr3_aa: CASSLPRMYNEQFF

v_call: TRBV7-2
d_call: TRBD2
clone_size: -
j_call: TRBJ2-3
cdr3_nt: TGTGCCAGCAGCTTAGACAGCGGGGGCAGCACAGATACGCAGTATTTT
cdr3_aa: CASSLDSGGSTDTQYF

v_call: TRBV27
d_call: -
clone_size: -
j_call: TRBJ2-7
cdr3_nt: TGTGCCAGCAGTCGCAGCCGGGACACCGAGCAGTACTTC
cdr3_aa: CASSRSRDTEQYF

v_call: TRBV19
d_call: -
clone_size: -
j_call: TRBJ1-2
cdr3_nt: TGTGCCAGTAGTATAGGTGGGGGTGTGACCGCTGGCTACACCTTC
cdr3_aa: CASSIGGGVTAGYTF

v_call: TRBV5-4
d_call: -
clone_size: -
j_call: TRBJ2-2
cdr3_nt: TGTGCCAGCAGCTCTGGGCAGGGAAGGGACACCGGGGAGCTGTTTTTT
cdr3_aa: CASSSGQGRDTGELFF

v_call: TRBV14
d_call: -
clone_size: -
j_call: TRBJ1-1
cdr3_nt: TGTGCCAGCGGGACCGGGGGTGAAGCTTTCTTT
cdr3_aa: CASGTGGEAFF

v_call: TRBV5-6
d_call: TRBD2
clone_size: -
j_call: TRBJ2-5
cdr3_nt: TGTGCCAGCAGCCTTAGCGGGGGAGGGGGGACCCAGTACTTC
cdr3_aa: CASSLSGGGGTQYF

v_call: TRBV14
d_call: TRBD1
clone_size: -
j_call: TRBJ1-4
cdr3_nt: TGTGCCAGCAGCCCGCGGACAGGGGGCCTTGCAACTAATGAAAAACTGTTTTTT
cdr3_aa: CASSPRTGGLATNEKLFF

v_call: TRBV7-9
d_call: -
clone_size: -
j_call: TRBJ2-2
cdr3_nt: TGTGCCTCCGGTGGGGGAATTATTCAACCCGGGGAGCTGTTTTTT
cdr3_aa: CASGGGIIQPGELFF

v_call: TRBV4-1
d_call: -
clone_size: -
j_call: TRBJ2-5
cdr3_nt: TGCGCCAGCAGCCAAGGAGGGTTCGAGACCCAGTACTTC
cdr3_aa: CASSQGGFETQYF

v_call: TRBV12-5
d_call: -
clone_size: -
j_call: TRBJ2-3
cdr3_nt: TGTGCTAGTGGTTTCTCCCAAAGCACAGATACGCAGTATTTT
cdr3_aa: CASGFSQSTDTQYF

v_call: TRBV7-2
d_call: TRBD1
clone_size: -
j_call: TRBJ2-1
cdr3_nt: TGTGCCAGCAGCTTGGCCCCATTCAGGGGGAATGAGCAGTTCTTC
cdr3_aa: CASSLAPFRGNEQFF

v_call: TRBV28
d_call: -
clone_size: -
j_call: TRBJ2-7
cdr3_nt: TGTGCCAGCGGCCCTCCTAGCCCCAGTAAGGGCGAGCAGTACTTC
cdr3_aa: CASGPPSPSKGEQYF

v_call: TRBV10-1
d_call: -
clone_size: many
j_call: TRBJ2-1
cdr3_nt: TGCGCCAGCAGTGAATCCGGGGCCGCTTTCGATGAGCAGTTCTTC
cdr3_aa: CASSESGAAFDEQFF

v_call: TRBV5-1
d_call: TRBD2
clone_size: once
j_call: TRBJ2-1
cdr3_nt: TGCGCCAGCAGCTTAGTAGCGGGAGTGGGTAATGAGCAGTTCTTC
cdr3_aa: CASSLVAGVGNEQFF

v_call: TRBV6-5
d_call: -
clone_size: -
j_call: TRBJ1-3
cdr3_nt: TGTGCCAGCAGCCAGGACGGTCCGGCGACCATATATTTT
cdr3_aa: CASSQDGPATIYF

v_call: TRBV2
d_call: -
clone_size: -
j_call: TRBJ1-4
cdr3_nt: TGTGCCAGCAGTGAAAGGGGGTCTAATGAAAAACTGTTTTTT
cdr3_aa: CASSERGSNEKLFF

v_call: TRBV18
d_call: TRBD2
clone_size: once
j_call: TRBJ2-1
cdr3_nt: TGTGCCAGCTCACCCGGGGAGGGAGCCTACTCCTACAATGAGCAGTTCTTC
cdr3_aa: CASSPGEGAYSYNEQFF

v_call: TRBV30
d_call: -
clone_size: -
j_call: TRBJ2-3
cdr3_nt: TGTGCCTGGGACGGGGTACTGGCCACAGATACGCAGTATTTT
cdr3_aa: CAWDGVLATDTQYF

v_call: TRBV29-1
d_call: -
clone_size: -
j_call: TRBJ2-1
cdr3_nt: TGCAGCGTTGAAGAGGGGAACTTGGGCAGCGGATACAATGAGCAGTTCTTC
cdr3_aa: CSVEEGNLGSGYNEQFF

v_call: TRBV19
d_call: TRBD2
clone_size: -
j_call: TRBJ2-7
cdr3_nt: TGTGCCAGTAGTGCGGCGGGGGGCAGGTACGAGCAGTACTTC
cdr3_aa: CASSAAGGRYEQYF

v_call: TRBV28
d_call: -
clone_size: -
j_call: TRBJ2-3
cdr3_nt: TGTGCCAGCAGGGGTGGGGCGGAGCGCACAGATACGCAGTATTTT
cdr3_aa: CASRGGAERTDTQYF

v_call: TRBV30
d_call: -
clone_size: -
j_call: TRBJ2-3
cdr3_nt: TGTGCCTGCTCCACCTCTGGGTCAGATACGCAGTATTTT
cdr3_aa: CACSTSGSDTQYF

v_call: TRBV6-6
d_call: -
clone_size: -
j_call: TRBJ2-3
cdr3_nt: TGTGCCAGCAGTTACTCGGGCGGACGAAGCACAGATACGCAGTATTTT
cdr3_aa: CASSYSGGRSTDTQYF

v_call: TRBV19
d_call: TRBD1
clone_size: -
j_call: TRBJ1-2
cdr3_nt: TGTGCCAGTAGTCCTCAGGGGGCACCCGGTGGCTACACCTTC
cdr3_aa: CASSPQGAPGGYTF

v_call: TRBV19
d_call: -
clone_size: -
j_call: TRBJ1-2
cdr3_nt: TGTGCCAGTAGTCTGGGAACACAGGTCGGCTATGGCTACACCTTC
cdr3_aa: CASSLGTQVGYGYTF

v_call: TRBV7-9
d_call: -
clone_size: -
j_call: TRBJ1-1
cdr3_nt: TGTGCCAGCAGCTTTGAATCCGGGAACACTGAAGCTTTCTTT
cdr3_aa: CASSFESGNTEAFF

v_call: TRBV7-9
d_call: TRBD1
clone_size: -
j_call: TRBJ2-7
cdr3_nt: TGTGCCAGCAGCCCGGGACAGGGCAAAGGGTACGAGCAGTACTTC
cdr3_aa: CASSPGQGKGYEQYF

v_call: TRBV5-4
d_call: TRBD1
clone_size: few
j_call: TRBJ1-1
cdr3_nt: TGTGCCAGCAGCTTGGGGGCCAGGGGGTGGTGGAACACTGAAGCTTTCTTT
cdr3_aa: CASSLGARGWWNTEAFF

v_call: TRBV6-5
d_call: -
clone_size: -
j_call: TRBJ2-2
cdr3_nt: TGTGCCAGCAGAGGTGGGGGCTTCACCGGGGAGCTGTTTTTT
cdr3_aa: CASRGGGFTGELFF

v_call: TRBV7-8
d_call: -
clone_size: -
j_call: TRBJ2-4
cdr3_nt: TGTGCCAGCAGCCCTCAGCCGACGACAGAAAACATTCAGTACTTC
cdr3_aa: CASSPQPTTENIQYF

v_call: TRBV15
d_call: TRBD2
clone_size: -
j_call: TRBJ2-7
cdr3_nt: TGTGCCACCAGCAGAGATAGGCTAGCGGGGGGCGAGCAGTACTTC
cdr3_aa: CATSRDRLAGGEQYF

v_call: TRBV6-1
d_call: -
clone_size: -
j_call: TRBJ2-1
cdr3_nt: TGTGCCAGCAGTGAAGCAGGAGGGGGCGGCTACAATGAGCAGTTCTTC
cdr3_aa: CASSEAGGGGYNEQFF

v_call: TRBV2
d_call: -
clone_size: few
j_call: TRBJ1-1
cdr3_nt: TGTGCCAGCACTAGAGCCGCACCGGGTGAAGCTTTCTTT
cdr3_aa: CASTRAAPGEAFF

v_call: TRBV19
d_call: TRBD2
clone_size: -
j_call: TRBJ2-6
cdr3_nt: TGTGCCTCCTCTTGGGAGGGATTAGGCTCTGGGGCCAACGTCCTGACTTTC
cdr3_aa: CASSWEGLGSGANVLTF

v_call: TRBV10-1
d_call: TRBD1
clone_size: -
j_call: TRBJ2-2
cdr3_nt: TGCGCCAGCAGTGACCCCACCCCGGGACAGGGGGCCAACGGGGAGCTGTTTTTT
cdr3_aa: CASSDPTPGQGANGELFF

v_call: TRBV5-1
d_call: -
clone_size: -
j_call: TRBJ1-1
cdr3_nt: TGCGCCAGCAGTCCCGCTAATGCTCTAGTAACTGAAGCTTTCTTT
cdr3_aa: CASSPANALVTEAFF

v_call: TRBV19
d_call: TRBD2
clone_size: -
j_call: TRBJ2-5
cdr3_nt: TGTGCCGCGGGGGGACGCCAAGAGACCCAGTACTTC
cdr3_aa: CAAGGRQETQYF

v_call: TRBV7-7
d_call: TRBD1
clone_size: once
j_call: TRBJ2-3
cdr3_nt: TGTGCCAGCAGCTTAGGTCGAGGGGGCAGGTCAGATACGCAGTATTTT
cdr3_aa: CASSLGRGGRSDTQYF

v_call: TRBV28
d_call: TRBD2
clone_size: -
j_call: TRBJ2-1
cdr3_nt: TGTGCCAGCAGCCCAACTAGCGGGAGAACCAATGAGCAGTTCTTC
cdr3_aa: CASSPTSGRTNEQFF

v_call: TRBV19
d_call: -
clone_size: -
j_call: TRBJ1-5
cdr3_nt: TGTGCCAGTAGCATCAGCGTGGGGGCTAATCGGCCCCAGCATTTT
cdr3_aa: CASSISVGANRPQHF